This entry concerns a single T cell receptor beta chain. The target antigen is unknown. This table comes from immunoSEQ multiplex PCR, and its TCRdb copy is limited to in-frame clones, with some not included. Counted here are under 150,000 clones, almost 95% occurring once; the ten biggest clones make up about 3.8%. This sample was taken from a study of T cell responses to AZD1222 COVID-19 vaccine. Study results and limitations: The donor group comprised mostly white British people and more females; the analysis possibly underestimated clonal diversity.

The CDR3 is 15 amino acids. From germline, CDR1 is SGHVS and CDR2 FQNEAQ. Trimming stripped 5 bases from V and 4 bases from J, with 17 bases between. The sample here was peripheral blood, taken 28 days after the second AZD1222 dose. The source is an adult who received the AZD1222 COVID-19 vaccine. The V gene is TRBV7-8, the J gene TRBJ2-5; D tentatively reads TRBD1 or TRBD2 (5 bases each). The CDR3 region is CASSRRGTIRETQYF. DNA of the CDR3: TGTGCCAGCAGCCGGAGAGGGACCATCCGAGAGACCCAGTACTTC.